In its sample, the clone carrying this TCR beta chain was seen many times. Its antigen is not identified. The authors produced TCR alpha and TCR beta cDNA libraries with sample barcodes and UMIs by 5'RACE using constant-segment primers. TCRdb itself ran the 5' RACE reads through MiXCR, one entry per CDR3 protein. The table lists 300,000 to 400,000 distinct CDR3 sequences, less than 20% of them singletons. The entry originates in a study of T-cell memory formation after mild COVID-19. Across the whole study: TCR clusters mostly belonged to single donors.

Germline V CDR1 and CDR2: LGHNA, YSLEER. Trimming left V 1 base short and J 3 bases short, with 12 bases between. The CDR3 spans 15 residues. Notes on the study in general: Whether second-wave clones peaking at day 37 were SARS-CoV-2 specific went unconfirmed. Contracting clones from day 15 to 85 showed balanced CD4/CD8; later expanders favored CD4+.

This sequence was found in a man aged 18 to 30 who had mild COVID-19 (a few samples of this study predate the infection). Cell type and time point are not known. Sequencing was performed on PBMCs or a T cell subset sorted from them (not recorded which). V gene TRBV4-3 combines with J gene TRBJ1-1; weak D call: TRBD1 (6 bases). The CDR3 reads CASSQAGDGHTEAFF. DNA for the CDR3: TGCGCCAGCAGCCAAGCAGGGGATGGGCACACTGAAGCTTTCTTT.